This is a list of T cell receptor beta chains from one sample in a study of chemoradiotherapy in HPV16-positive cancers. Assay used: immunoSEQ multiplex PCR; TCRdb lists only in-frame clones, some missing. The sample includes 12,000 or so clones, 70% to 90% of them seen just once. The input for sequencing was blood, taken from a patient who underwent chemoradiotherapy. These receptors came from a human donor with HPV-associated anogenital cancer. Each CDR3 is given with its conserved first and last residue. Fields, in order: J gene, V gene, clone size, D gene, CDR3 DNA, CDR3 protein. D genes are given only for firm matches. A clone size is listed for some rows: how often the clone was seen (once, few, many), or a class if it is expanded.

TRBJ1-5	TRBV19	few	NA	TGTGCCAGTAGTATAGCCACATATCAGCCCCAGCATTTT	CASSIATYQPQHF
TRBJ1-2	TRBV6-5	NA	NA	TGTGCCAGCAGTTACGGGGAGGGAATAGGCGGCTACACCTTC	CASSYGEGIGGYTF
TRBJ2-7	TRBV6-6	NA	TRBD2	TGTGCCAGCAGTTCCCCGGGACTAGCGGTCTACGAGCAGTACTTC	CASSSPGLAVYEQYF
TRBJ1-2	TRBV29-1	NA	TRBD1	TGCAGCGTTCAGGGGACAGGGTTCGATGGCTACACCTTC	CSVQGTGFDGYTF
TRBJ2-4	TRBV7-2	NA	NA	TGTGCCAGCAGGGGGGCGCGCGTTACCAAAAACATTCAGTACTTC	CASRGARVTKNIQYF
TRBJ1-2	TRBV5-4	medium-sized	NA	TGTGCCAGCAGCGCCGGGACAAATGAGTATGGCTACACCTTC	CASSAGTNEYGYTF
TRBJ1-6	TRBV30	once	TRBD1	TGTGCCTGGAGTCCTACAGGGGCCACGTATAATTTCAAACTCCACTTT	CAWSPTGATYNFKLHF
TRBJ1-3	TRBV29-1	NA	TRBD1	TGCAGCGCCGGGACAGAAGGAAACACCATATATTTT	CSAGTEGNTIYF
TRBJ2-1	TRBV7-2	NA	NA	TGTGCCAGCAGCTTAGAGGGATACTACAATGAGCAGTTCTTC	CASSLEGYYNEQFF
TRBJ1-4	TRBV6-1	NA	NA	TGTGCCAGCACTCTCATAGTCGGCTCAAATGAAAAACTGTTTTTT	CASTLIVGSNEKLFF
TRBJ2-3	TRBV7-9	once	TRBD1	TGTGCCAGCAGCCCAGGGGGCGAGGACACAGATACGCAGTATTTT	CASSPGGEDTDTQYF
TRBJ1-2	TRBV7-9	NA	TRBD1	TGTGCCAGCAGCTTCGCGCTTACAGGGGACCGTCGAGGCTACACCTTC	CASSFALTGDRRGYTF
TRBJ1-1	TRBV18	NA	NA	TGTGCCAGCTCACCACCGATTATGAGAGAAAAAGCTTTCTTT	CASSPPIMREKAFF
TRBJ2-5	TRBV7-8	NA	TRBD2	TGTGCCAGCAGCCTAAGCGGGGGGGCCTGGGAGACCCAGTACTTC	CASSLSGGAWETQYF